The 28 T cell receptor beta chains presented below share a single source sample, sequenced in a study of OX40 agonist ivuxolimab in advanced cancers. Library generation was performed with the immunoSEQ multiplex PCR assay. TCRdb holds this immuneACCESS table with in-frame rearrangements only. Some clones are missing; in checked studies, unresolved V genes explain under half, and the rest has no known cause. The sample table holds fewer than 30,000 clones, of which roughly 82% were seen once. The ten largest clones add up to about 15% of the sample. This material consisted of CD4+ or CD8+ T cells sorted from blood, taken in a trial of the OX40 agonist ivuxolimab. The source is an adult with an advanced solid tumor such as melanoma, head and neck, liver or kidney cancer.

J is TRBJ1-2 and V is TRBV30; D gene uncertain. From germline, CDR1 is GTSNPN and CDR2 SVGIG (reference sequence). The ends were cut back, 0 bases at V and 8 bases at J, with 10 bases in the middle. The CDR3 contains 12 residues. CDR3: CAWSVTVGGYTF. The CDR3 DNA reads as TGTGCCTGGAGTGTAACAGTCGGGGGCTACACCTTC.

The chain carries TRBV4-2 and TRBJ2-2; D is possibly TRBD1 (5 bases). This CDR3 has 15 amino acids. CDR1 and CDR2 (germline): LGHNA, YNFKEQ. The V end was cut by 1 base, the J end by 2 bases, with 8 bases between. CDR3 DNA sequence: TGTGCCAGCAGCCAAGGGGGCAAAAACACCGGGGAGCTGTTTTTT. Encoded protein: CASSQGGKNTGELFF.

The chain is built from TRBV29-1 and TRBJ2-7, with 7 bases fitting TRBD1. The germline CDR1 and CDR2 sequences are SQVTM and ANQGSEA. V lost 5 bases and J lost 4; bases outside the gene matches: 11. CDR3 length: 14 amino acids. CDR3 nucleotides: TGCAGCGTTACCCCCGGGACAGTGATTTACGAGCAGTACTTC. It encodes CSVTPGTVIYEQYF.

The J gene is TRBJ2-1, the V gene TRBV9; D unresolved. CDR1 SGDLS and CDR2 YYNGEE come from the germline V gene. V lost 4 bases and J 4 bases, leaving 12 bases between the germline ends. The CDR3 totals 14 residues. CDR3 nucleotide sequence: TGTGCCAGCAGCAAATCCGGCACATACAATGAGCAGTTCTTC. Its translation: CASSKSGTYNEQFF.

This chain links TRBV9 with TRBJ2-1, with 10 bases that match TRBD1. This CDR3 has 15 residues. Germline V gene lookup returns CDR1 SGDLS and CDR2 YYNGEE. Trimming at V came to 0 bases and at J to 4 bases, leaving 1 base not matched to a gene. Here the CDR3 DNA reads TGTGCCAGCAGCGTAGGGACAGGGGGTTACAATGAGCAGTTCTTC. This gives the protein CASSVGTGGYNEQFF.

The table lists this clone with a count of one. The genes are TRBV30 and TRBJ2-7, with a weak D call TRBD2 (6 bases). The CDR3 consists of 16 residues. The V gene lost 7 bases and the J gene lost 2 bases, with 24 bases spanning the gap. Germline V gives CDR1 GTSNPN, CDR2 SVGIG (reference sequence). CDR3 sequence: CASKIGGSRGTYEQYF. The CDR3, as DNA: TGTGCCTCTAAAATTGGGGGTAGCCGGGGGACCTACGAGCAGTACTTC.

This chain uses TRBV14 with TRBJ2-1; D gene ambiguous. The V and J ends lost 9 bases and 5 bases respectively, with 5 bases between them. The CDR3 consists of 10 residues. Germline V CDR1 and CDR2: SGHDN, FVKESK. CDR3 residues: CASSNNEQFF. CDR3 in DNA: TGTGCCAGTTCGAACAATGAGCAGTTCTTC. Filled out from reference TRBV14 and TRBJ2-1, the complete variable domain reads EAGVTQFPSHSVIEKGQTVTLRCDPISGHDNLYWYRRVMGKEIKFLLHFVKESKQDESGMPNNRFLAERTGGTYSTLKVQPAELEDSGVYFCASSNNEQFFGPGTRLTVL.

Note on this clone: At one boundary the junction diverges from the germline segment, which might be a read error. The chain has TRBV5-1 and TRBJ2-5, with D perhaps matching TRBD1 or TRBD2 (6 bases each). The length of the CDR3 is 12 residues. Germline-derived CDR1 and CDR2 are SGHRS and YFSETQ. CDR3 nucleotides: TGCGCCAGCAGCACTAGCCGGGACAAGTGGAACTTC. Its protein is CASSTSRDKWNF.

The chain couples TRBV19 to TRBJ2-7; 9 nucleotides agree with TRBD2. V lost 2 bases and J lost 2; bases outside the gene matches: 10. From germline, CDR1 is LNHDA and CDR2 SQIVND (reference sequence). The CDR3 sequence is 17 residues long. CDR3 sequence (DNA): TGTGCCAGTAGTATAATAGCGGGGGTTGACCGTCCCTACGAGCAGTACTTC. It encodes CASSIIAGVDRPYEQYF.

This rearrangement joins TRBV5-6 to TRBJ1-1; 8 bases are shared with TRBD1. With V trimmed by 0 bases and J by 10 bases, 8 bases remained unmatched. This CDR3 spans 14 amino acids. Per germline, CDR1 SGHDT and CDR2 YYEEEE. The CDR3 sequence: CASSLGETGGVAFF. The CDR3 coding sequence is TGTGCCAGCAGCTTGGGGGAAACAGGGGGAGTAGCTTTCTTT.

This chain connects TRBV6-5 to TRBJ2-7; D unclear. Germline CDR1 reads MNHEY; CDR2 reads SVGAGI. V lost 2 bases and J lost 7, with 15 bases in between. The CDR3 loop spans 14 amino acids. CDR3 sequence reads: CASSYDGFGREQYF. The CDR3 DNA reads TGTGCCAGCAGTTACGACGGATTCGGTAGGGAGCAGTACTTC.

CDR3 amino acids: CASSLEIFRVISGNTIYF. For the CDR3, the DNA is TGTGCCAGCAGCTTAGAAATCTTTCGGGTGATCTCTGGAAACACCATATATTTT. This chain links TRBV11-2 with TRBJ1-3; D is uncertain. From germline, CDR1 is SGHAT and CDR2 FQNNGV. This CDR3 is 18 amino acids long. V was trimmed by 0 bases and J by 0 bases, leaving 15 bases between them.

The chain recombines TRBV6-1 with TRBJ1-1, with 12 bases fitting TRBD1. The CDR3 has 15 residues. Germline V gives CDR1 MNHNS, CDR2 SASEGT. Trimming at V came to 6 bases and at J to 4 bases, leaving 6 bases not matched to a gene. The CDR3 DNA is TGTGCCAGCAGGGGACAGGGGGCGGGGGTCACTGAAGCTTTCTTT. It is translated as CASRGQGAGVTEAFF.

J is TRBJ2-2 and V is TRBV4-2; 8 bases agree with TRBD2. The CDR3 contains 18 residues. The germline V gene encodes CDR1 LGHNA and CDR2 YNFKEQ. Germline trimming cut 5 bases from V and 4 bases from J; bases unmatched to any gene: 15. The CDR3 DNA reads TGTGCCAGCAGCTTTGGCAGCGGGGGACTCGATATCACCGGGGAGCTGTTTTTT. This codes for CASSFGSGGLDITGELFF.

CDR3 sequence reads: CASSQPSVQRGYSYEQYF. The DNA of the CDR3 is TGCGCCAGCAGCCAGCCCTCTGTTCAGCGGGGGTACTCCTACGAGCAGTACTTC. This chain uses TRBV5-1 with TRBJ2-7; 8 bases match TRBD2. Per the germline V gene, CDR1 is SGHRS and CDR2 is YFSETQ. The junction had 15 bases not matched to a gene; V was cut back by 4 bases and J by 0 bases. The CDR3 runs to 18 residues.

This rearrangement joins TRBV5-5 to TRBJ1-4; 8 nucleotides match TRBD1. Trimming at V came to 5 bases and at J to 6 bases, leaving 6 bases not matched to a gene. The CDR3 is 14 amino acids. Germline values: CDR1 SGHKS, CDR2 YYEKEE (reference sequence). The CDR3 DNA reads as TGTGCCAGCAGAACGGGACAGGAGTATGAAAAACTGTTTTTT. The encoded protein is CASRTGQEYEKLFF.

The CDR3 loop reads CASSQDQVETQYF. The DNA for the CDR3 is TGCGCCAGCAGCCAAGATCAGGTAGAGACCCAGTACTTC. This chain uses TRBV4-3 with TRBJ2-5; D remains ambiguous. This CDR3 is 13 amino acids long. Trimming took 0 bases from V and 4 from J, leaving 6 bases between them. Germline V CDR1 and CDR2: LGHNA, YSLEER.

The chain is built from TRBV6-1 and TRBJ1-5; possible D gene TRBD1, 6 bases. CDR3 size: 14 residues. Germline CDR1 reads MNHNS; CDR2 reads SASEGT. The germline V and J ends were trimmed by 1 base and 5 bases, with 9 bases remaining between them. The CDR3 DNA reads TGTGCCAGCAGTGAAGGGACAGTTTATCAGCCCCAGCATTTT. It translates to CASSEGTVYQPQHF.

In this sample, this clone turned up a few times. The chain has TRBV4-1 and TRBJ2-7; no reliable D call. CDR3 size: 13 residues. Germline V gene lookup returns CDR1 MGHRA and CDR2 YSYEKL. V was pared by 4 bases and J by 2 bases, with 9 bases between. The CDR3 loop is CASSLQETYEQYF. CDR3 DNA sequence: TGCGCCAGCAGCCTTCAGGAAACCTACGAGCAGTACTTC.

Note on this clone: A junction end diverges from the germline sequence, so it may reflect a read error. The sample holds other DNA sequences that translate to the same CDR3. The chain uses TRBV29-1 and TRBJ2-7; 9 nucleotides align to TRBD1. The germline CDR1 and CDR2 sequences are SQVTM and ANQGSEA. The CDR3 loop spans 14 amino acids. CDR3 sequence reads: CSVAPDRGNYEQYF. CDR3 nucleotides: TGCAGCGTTGCGCCCGACAGGGGGAATTACGAGCAGTACTTT.

The chain uses TRBV6-1 and TRBJ2-2; no definite D call. Trimming took off 2 bases at V and 5 bases at J, with 9 bases between the two ends. CDR1 is MNHNS and CDR2 is SASEGT in the germline V gene. CDR3 size: 14 residues. DNA of the CDR3: TGTGCCAGCAGTGAACAGGTCACTACCGGGGAGCTGTTTTTT. Protein: CASSEQVTTGELFF.

This chain joins TRBV9 and TRBJ2-1; D gene ambiguous. The CDR3 is made up of 11 amino acids. V dropped 0 bases and J dropped 8 bases, with 3 bases sitting between them. Germline values: CDR1 SGDLS, CDR2 YYNGEE. This CDR3 reads CASSVGYEQFF. CDR3 in DNA: TGTGCCAGCAGCGTAGGGTATGAGCAGTTCTTC.

The table lists this clone with a count of one. The chain links TRBV2 to TRBJ2-2, with D possibly being TRBD2 (7 bases). V lost 2 bases and J 1 base, leaving 17 bases between the germline ends. CDR3 length equals 18 residues. Germline assignment: CDR1 SNHLY and CDR2 FYNNEI. CDR3 coding DNA: TGTGCCAGCAGTGAACCTCCCATAGGGGGGGAGAACACCGGGGAGCTGTTTTTT. This sequence encodes CASSEPPIGGENTGELFF.

This clone came up once. The rearrangement links TRBV9 to TRBJ1-3; D perhaps matches TRBD1 (5 bases). Trimming left V 0 bases short and J 4 bases short, with 11 bases between. The CDR3 totals 15 residues. In germline, CDR1 is SGDLS, CDR2 YYNGEE. The CDR3 loop reads CASSVVSGTGNTIYF. CDR3 coding DNA: TGTGCCAGCAGCGTAGTTTCAGGGACCGGAAACACCATATATTTT.

This rearrangement joins TRBV4-2 to TRBJ2-6; no firm D call. V lost 4 bases, J lost 0 bases, and 10 bases lay in between. The germline V gene encodes CDR1 LGHNA and CDR2 YNFKEQ. The CDR3 consists of 16 residues. The CDR3 nucleotides are TGTGCCAGCAGCCGTACCGACGGCTCTGGGGCCAACGTCCTGACTTTC. It specifies CASSRTDGSGANVLTF.

This clone was counted between two and nine times. V and J are TRBV9 and TRBJ1-2; D gene uncertain. CDR3 length: 13 residues. V was trimmed by 4 bases and J by 2 bases, leaving 9 bases between them. Germline values: CDR1 SGDLS, CDR2 YYNGEE. The chain's CDR3 is CASSPDGNYGYTF. DNA for the CDR3: TGTGCCAGCAGCCCGGACGGAAACTATGGCTACACCTTC.

This chain connects TRBV7-3 to TRBJ2-2; D is ambiguous. The V and J ends lost 6 bases and 7 bases respectively, with 9 bases between them. Looked up from germline, CDR1 is SGHTA and CDR2 is FQGTGA. This CDR3 region has 12 residues. The CDR3 bases are TGTGCCAGCAGTTCCGTTGACGGGGAGCTGTTTTTT. It codes for CASSSVDGELFF.

The chain joins TRBV4-3 to TRBJ2-2; a possible D gene is TRBD2 (5 bases). The CDR3 contains 16 residues. In germline, CDR1 is LGHNA, CDR2 YSLEER. Trimming removed 4 bases from V and 6 bases from J, with 18 bases in between. The CDR3 protein is CASSPRGVDGAGELFF. Here the CDR3 DNA reads TGCGCCAGCAGCCCCCGGGGAGTAGATGGCGCCGGGGAGCTGTTTTTT.